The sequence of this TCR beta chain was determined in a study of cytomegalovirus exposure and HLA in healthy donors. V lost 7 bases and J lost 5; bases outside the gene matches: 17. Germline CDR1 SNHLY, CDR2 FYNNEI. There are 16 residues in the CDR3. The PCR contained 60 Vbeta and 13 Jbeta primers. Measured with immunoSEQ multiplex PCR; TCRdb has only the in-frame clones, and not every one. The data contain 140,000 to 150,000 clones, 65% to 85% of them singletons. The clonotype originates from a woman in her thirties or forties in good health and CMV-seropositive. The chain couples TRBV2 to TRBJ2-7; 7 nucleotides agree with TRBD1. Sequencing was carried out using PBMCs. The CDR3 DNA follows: TGTGCCAGCACCAGGACAGGCATCCTTGAAAAGAACGAGCAGTACTTC. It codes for CASTRTGILEKNEQYF.